This TCR beta chain was sequenced in a study of tumor-infiltrating lymphocytes in primary liver carcinoma. Notes on the study in general: Overlap between tumor regions exceeded overlap of tumor with adjacent tissue or blood.

The CDR3 consists of 19 residues. Germline V CDR1 and CDR2: SGHNT, YENEEA. Making TCR beta cDNA involved approximately 0.5 ug total RNA and a constant-region primer. ARM-PCR, slightly modified, supplied the TCR beta libraries through three nested multiplex PCR rounds. A C-beta reverse primer was combined with TRBV1-TRBV30 forward primers in the first two PCR rounds, and each round had approximately 9 cycles. TCRdb itself ran the multiplex PCR reads through MiXCR, one entry per CDR3 protein. Seen here are approximately 92,000 distinct CDR3 sequences, almost 70% observed once, and the top ten hold around 9.1%. A remark on this clonotype: The target antigen is unknown. The junction departs from the called germline gene at one end, perhaps through a read error.

Both RNA and DNA were isolated together from approximately 20-30 mg of bulk tissue that had not been sorted. Every tumor sample held more than 80% viable tumor cells. The origin of this receptor is a woman in her sixties or seventies with primary liver carcinoma and hepatitis B virus infection. Sequences were obtained from liver tumor tissue from sampling region 5. Subset defined: tumor region T5, tumor centre. The chain carries TRBV11-3 and TRBJ2-1, with 15 bases aligning to TRBD2. CDR3 in amino acids: CACRAGQGGLAGGSNEPFF. The CDR3 DNA reads TGTGCCTGCCGCGCCGGACAAGGGGGACTAGCGGGAGGATCCAATGAGCCGTTCTTC. Supplemented by reference TRBV11-3 and TRBJ2-1, the full variable domain reads EAGVVQSPRYKIIEKKQPVAFWCNPISGHNTLYWYLQNLGQGPELLIRYENEEAVDDSQLPKDRFSAERLKGVDSTLKIQPAELGDSAVYLCACRAGQGGLAGGSNEPFFGPGTRLTVL.